A single sample is the source of the 20 T cell receptor beta chains below, sequenced in a study of spatial heterogeneity in lung cancer. TCRdb redid the calling of the 5' RACE reads with MiXCR, one entry per CDR3 protein. The profile shows 25,000 or so distinct CDR3 sequences, roughly 3% of them singletons. Time point noted: sample taken at primary tumor resection. Whole RNA, which was extracted from tumor, nontumor lung tissue or frozen PBMC, was sequenced without any cell sorting. The sequencing used PBMCs, collected at surgery. The origin of the receptors is a female donor with early-stage non-small cell lung cancer.

This clonotype was found many times. V and J are TRBV29-1 and TRBJ1-1, with a tentative D call TRBD1 (5 bases). V lost 5 bases, J lost 3 bases, and 16 bases lay in between. The CDR3 has 14 amino acids. The V gene's germline CDR1 is SQVTM and CDR2 ANQGSEA. The CDR3 DNA reads as TGCAGCGTTTTGGGGGATTTCACGTACACTGAAGCTTTCTTT. This translates into CSVLGDFTYTEAFF.

This clonotype was found many times. This chain links TRBV10-1 with TRBJ2-2, with no clear D. The CDR3 totals 12 residues. Germline-derived CDR1 and CDR2 are WNHNN and SYGVQD (reference sequence). V was clipped by 6 bases and J by 5 bases, with 7 bases between them. The CDR3 is CASSVGTGELFF. In DNA form, the CDR3 reads TGCGCCAGCAGCGTCGGGACCGGGGAGCTGTTTTTT.

This clonotype was detected ten times or more. The V and J genes are TRBV14 and TRBJ2-7; 7 positions match TRBD2. The V and J ends lost 1 base and 2 bases, in that order; junction bases with no gene match: 2. CDR3 length: 14 residues. Germline CDR1 is SGHDN and CDR2 is FVKESK. CDR3 in DNA: TGTGCCAGCAGCCAAGGCGGGAGAGCCTACGAGCAGTACTTC. Protein product: CASSQGGRAYEQYF. The entire variable domain, with the rest obtained from reference TRBV14 and TRBJ2-7, is as follows: EAGVTQFPSHSVIEKGQTVTLRCDPISGHDNLYWYRRVMGKEIKFLLHFVKESKQDESGMPNNRFLAERTGGTYSTLKVQPAELEDSGVYFCASSQGGRAYEQYFGPGTRLTVT.

This clonotype was recorded a few times. The rearrangement joins TRBV18 to TRBJ2-7; D is ambiguous. The CDR3 runs 15 residues. Trimming took off 3 bases at V and 3 bases at J, with 15 bases between the two ends. Germline V gene lookup returns CDR1 KGHSH and CDR2 LQKENI. CDR3: CASSPILAANYEQYF. CDR3 DNA: TGTGCCAGCTCACCGATTCTGGCAGCTAACTACGAGCAGTACTTC. The full variable domain, in which reference TRBV18 and TRBJ2-7 provide the parts outside the CDR3, is NAGVMQNPRHLVRRRGQEARLRCSPMKGHSHVYWYRQLPEEGLKFMVYLQKENIIDESGMPKERFSAEFPKEGPSILRIQQVVRGDSAAYFCASSPILAANYEQYFGPGTRLTVT.

This clonotype was detected ten times or more. The genes are TRBV24-1 and TRBJ1-2, with a possible D match to TRBD1 (5 bases). Trimming cost V 0 bases and J 8 bases, with 12 bases left between them. The CDR3 runs to 14 residues. Germline CDR1 is KGHDR and CDR2 is SFDVKD. CDR3: CATSDLYRSEGYTF. The CDR3 bases are TGTGCCACCAGTGATTTGTACAGGTCTGAAGGCTACACCTTC.

In this sample, this clonotype turned up a few times. The V call is TRBV29-1, the J call TRBJ2-2, with 8 bases aligning to TRBD2. With V trimmed by 5 bases and J by 0 bases, 8 bases remained unmatched. The CDR3 extends over 16 amino acids. CDR1 and CDR2 from the germline V gene are SQVTM and ANQGSEA. The CDR3 region has the DNA TGCAGCGTTAGGACAGCGGGAGAGGCGAACACCGGGGAGCTGTTTTTT. Protein product: CSVRTAGEANTGELFF.

This clonotype was picked up many times. The V gene is TRBV6-2 or TRBV6-3, the J gene TRBJ2-1, with 11 bases identical to TRBD2. Trimming cost V 5 bases and J 10 bases; bases outside gene matches: 4. CDR1 MNHEY and CDR2 SVGEGT come from the germline V gene. The CDR3 spans 13 residues. The CDR3 region has the DNA TGTGCCAGCAGTAGCGGACTAGCGGGCGAGCAGTTCTTC. It encodes CASSSGLAGEQFF.

V and J are TRBV12-3 or TRBV12-4 and TRBJ2-1, with 13 bases lining up with TRBD2. V trimming: 6 bases; J trimming: 9 bases; junction bases outside the gene matches: 5. The CDR3 has 14 amino acids. The chain's CDR3 is CASRGLAGDFEQFF. The CDR3 coding sequence is TGTGCCAGCAGAGGACTAGCGGGAGATTTTGAGCAGTTCTTC.

This clonotype was seen ten or more times. Mismatch with germline at one junction end may stem from a read error. The V and J genes are TRBV20-1 and TRBJ2-2; TRBD2 aligns across 9 bases. Germline CDR1 and CDR2: DFQATT and SNEGSKA (reference sequence). The CDR3 covers 14 residues. For the CDR3, the DNA is TGCAGTGCTAGGGCTAGCGGGAACGCCGGGGAGCTGTTTTTT. Protein product: CSARASGNAGELFF.

This clonotype showed up many times. The gene calls are TRBV19 and TRBJ2-1; 14 bases agree with TRBD2. This CDR3 contains 17 residues. Germline loops: CDR1 LNHDA, CDR2 SQIVND (reference sequence). Trimming at V came to 5 bases and at J to 8 bases, leaving 11 bases not matched to a gene. The CDR3, as DNA: TGTGCCAGTAGTCCGACTAGCGGGGGGGATTGGGTCCATGAGCAGTTCTTC. Its translation is CASSPTSGGDWVHEQFF.

Ten or more counts support this clonotype. The V gene is TRBV6-1, the J gene TRBJ1-5; no clear D. This CDR3 is built from 12 residues. Germline values: CDR1 MNHNS, CDR2 SASEGT. The V and J ends lost 0 bases and 5 bases respectively, with 2 bases between them. The CDR3 DNA is TGTGCCAGCAGTGAAGCTGATCAGCCCCAGCATTTT. This translates into CASSEADQPQHF.

The V call is TRBV12-3 or TRBV12-4, the J call TRBJ2-2, with a possible D match to TRBD1 (5 bases). The V and J ends lost 7 bases and 6 bases respectively, with 9 bases between them. The CDR3 extends over 12 amino acids. CDR3 region: CASTDRPGELFF. The CDR3 nucleotides are TGTGCCAGCACTGACAGACCCGGGGAGCTGTTTTTT.

This clonotype was seen at least ten times. The chain has TRBV7-9 and TRBJ2-2; D may be TRBD2 (6 bases). Per the germline V gene, CDR1 is SEHNR and CDR2 is FQNEAQ (reference sequence). The CDR3 has 13 amino acids. Trimming left V 5 bases short and J 7 bases short, with 11 bases between. The CDR3 DNA follows: TGTGCCAGCAGCCCGGGACTCCTCGGGGAGCTGTTTTTT. This encodes CASSPGLLGELFF.

This clonotype was seen ten or more times. CDR3 sequence (DNA): TGTGCCAGCAGCCTCCGAGCGGAAAACTATGGCTACACCTTC. Protein sequence: CASSLRAENYGYTF. The rearrangement links TRBV6-4 to TRBJ1-2, with D hard to call. The germline CDR1 and CDR2 sequences are MRHNA and SNTAGT. V was trimmed by 6 bases and J by 2 bases, leaving 13 bases between them. This CDR3 contains 14 residues.

This clonotype was detected a few times. V gene TRBV18 combines with J gene TRBJ2-7; D uncertain. V was shortened by 5 bases and J by 1 base, with 6 bases between the two germline ends. Germline V gives CDR1 KGHSH, CDR2 LQKENI. This CDR3 comprises 12 residues. CDR3 in amino acids: CASSDKSYEQYF. CDR3 DNA: TGTGCCAGCTCAGACAAGTCCTACGAGCAGTACTTC.

This clonotype was detected ten times or more. The V gene is TRBV9, the J gene TRBJ2-5; no clear D. V was trimmed by 0 bases and J by 2 bases, leaving 11 bases between them. CDR3 length: 15 residues. From germline, CDR1 is SGDLS and CDR2 YYNGEE. CDR3 coding DNA: TGTGCCAGCAGCGTAGGGACGGAGACTCAAGAGACCCAGTACTTC. The encoded protein is CASSVGTETQETQYF.

This clonotype was picked up many times. The chain employs TRBV20-1 and TRBJ2-1, with 11 bases that match TRBD2. The V and J ends lost 3 bases and 4 bases, in that order; junction bases with no gene match: 5. The germline CDR1 and CDR2 sequences are DFQATT and SNEGSKA (reference sequence). The CDR3 has 15 residues. CDR3 residues: CSARGTSGDYNEQFF. In DNA form, the CDR3 reads TGCAGTGCTAGGGGGACTAGCGGAGATTACAATGAGCAGTTCTTC.

The chain links TRBV11-2 to TRBJ2-7, with a weak D call TRBD1 (6 bases). CDR1 is SGHAT, CDR2 FQNNGV, per germline. CDR3 size: 15 residues. Deletions cut 5 bases from V and 2 bases from J, with 16 bases between. CDR3: CASSQWTAITYEQYF. CDR3 nucleotides: TGTGCCAGCAGCCAATGGACAGCGATCACCTACGAGCAGTACTTC.

This clonotype was seen repeatedly, ten times or more. The chain is built from TRBV11-2 and TRBJ2-5; no definite D call. V lost 3 bases, J lost 1 base, and 12 bases lay in between. The length of the CDR3 is 15 residues. Germline CDR1 and CDR2: SGHAT and FQNNGV. CDR3 nucleotides: TGTGCCAGCAGCTTTGTCCCCGGCCCCCAAGAGACCCAGTACTTC. It is translated as CASSFVPGPQETQYF.

This clonotype was recorded at least ten times. V and J are TRBV2 and TRBJ2-7; D is possibly TRBD1 (6 bases). The CDR3 is 13 residues long. Trimming pared 7 bases from V and 3 bases from J, leaving 13 bases between. The germline gives CDR1 SNHLY, CDR2 FYNNEI. The CDR3 bases are TGTGCCAGCAATCCCGACAGGATCTACGAGCAGTACTTC. It is translated as CASNPDRIYEQYF.